One and the same sample provided the 21 T cell receptor beta chains below, sequenced in a study of control samples from healthy donors and cancer patients (dated by TCRdb to about 2020). The library was obtained by the immunoSEQ multiplex PCR assay. As stored in TCRdb, this immuneACCESS dataset retains in-frame rearrangements with V and J assigned. A fraction of the clones does not appear; measured against another copy, unresolved V genes explain less than half of the discrepancy, and the remainder lacks a known reason. The sample profile shows about 170,000 clones; around 90% of them were found once. The ten largest clones take up around 11% of the sample. The source material was blood. These receptors originate from a man aged 30 to 39 in good health.

This clone has a handful of counts. The rearrangement joins TRBV3-1 (or the pseudogene TRBV3-2) to TRBJ1-5; D is uncertain. The CDR3 is made up of 13 amino acids. In germline, CDR1 is LGHDT, CDR2 YNNKEL (reference sequence). The V end lost 11 bases, the J end lost 3 bases, and 14 bases lay between the germline ends. The chain's CDR3 is CAPNGGVNQPQHF. CDR3 in DNA: TGTGCCCCAAACGGAGGAGTCAATCAGCCCCAGCATTTT.

The chain couples TRBV16 to TRBJ1-2, with TRBD1 matching 7 bases. CDR1 and CDR2 from the germline V gene are KGHSY and FQNENV. With 0 bases clipped from V and 0 bases from J, the junction kept 4 bases outside the gene matches. The CDR3 sequence is 16 residues long. DNA of the CDR3: TGTGCCAGCAGCCAATCCAGGGGGACCTCTAACTATGGCTACACCTTC. It translates to CASSQSRGTSNYGYTF.

The genes are TRBV5-1 and TRBJ2-7, with D perhaps TRBD1 (6 bases). The CDR3 extends over 15 amino acids. Germline V CDR1 and CDR2: SGHRS, YFSETQ. V lost 2 bases and J lost 3, with 15 bases in between. The CDR3 spells CASSFKDSLGYEQYF. In nucleotides, the CDR3 is TGCGCCAGCAGCTTTAAGGACAGCCTTGGCTACGAGCAGTACTTC.

Here the CDR3 DNA reads TGTGCCAGCAGTCGTCACACGGATCGAAGATCCCTCCACTTT. It encodes CASSRHTDRRSLHF. The rearrangement uses TRBV28 and TRBJ1-6, with no clear D. In germline, CDR1 is MDHEN, CDR2 SYDVKM. V dropped 5 bases and J dropped 14 bases, with 19 bases sitting between them. The CDR3 has 14 residues.

V gene TRBV19 combines with J gene TRBJ1-5, with 11 bases that match TRBD1. The germline V gene encodes CDR1 LNHDA and CDR2 SQIVND (reference sequence). This CDR3 contains 17 residues. The V gene end was trimmed by 3 bases and the J gene end by 2 bases; junction bases not matched to a gene: 6. CDR3 DNA sequence: TGTGCCAGTAGTATTGGGACAGGGGGGGTGGGCAATCAGCCCCAGCATTTT. Translating gives CASSIGTGGVGNQPQHF.

The chain joins TRBV6-2 or TRBV6-3 to TRBJ1-1; D is perhaps TRBD1 (5 bases). Germline V gives CDR1 MNHEY, CDR2 SVGEGT. V was pared by 2 bases and J by 6 bases, with 19 bases between. CDR3 length: 16 residues. CDR3 sequence reads: CASSYQNRGSRSEAFF. In DNA, the CDR3 is TGTGCCAGCAGTTACCAAAACCGGGGGAGTAGGTCTGAAGCTTTCTTT.

The V call is TRBV11-2, the J call TRBJ2-3; a possible D gene is TRBD2 (7 bases). Looked up from germline, CDR1 is SGHAT and CDR2 is FQNNGV. The V end lost 1 base, the J end lost 2 bases, and 13 bases lay between the germline ends. The length of the CDR3 is 16 residues. CDR3 nucleotide sequence: TGTGCCAGCAGCTTAGGTCGGGGGGCCAACACAGATACGCAGTATTTT. Its protein product is CASSLGRGANTDTQYF.

The chain combines TRBV4-1 with TRBJ2-1, with a possible D match to TRBD2 (7 bases). This CDR3 has 14 residues. Trimming took off 4 bases at V and 5 bases at J, with 12 bases between the two ends. Germline CDR1 is MGHRA and CDR2 is YSYEKL. CDR3 protein: CASSLRGLNNEQFF. The CDR3 DNA reads as TGCGCCAGCAGCCTCAGGGGACTAAACAATGAGCAGTTCTTC.

The V and J genes are TRBV10-2 and TRBJ1-3; the match to TRBD1 covers 8 bases. The length of the CDR3 is 12 residues. Germline CDR1 and CDR2: WSHSY and SAAADI. Trimming removed 4 bases from V and 12 bases from J; junction bases left unmatched: 5. The CDR3 bases are TGCGCCAGCAGTGCGGGACAGGCGGACATATATTTT. Its protein is CASSAGQADIYF.

This chain links TRBV5-4 with TRBJ2-1; 8 bases fit TRBD2. There are 16 residues in the CDR3. Germline-derived CDR1 and CDR2 are SGHNT and YYREEE (reference sequence). Trimming cost V 0 bases and J 2 bases; bases outside gene matches: 4. This chain's CDR3 is CASSLAGGGTYNEQFF. CDR3 in DNA: TGTGCCAGCAGCTTGGCCGGGGGGGGTACCTACAATGAGCAGTTCTTC. Variable domain in full (rest from reference TRBV5-4 and TRBJ2-1): ETGVTQSPTHLIKTRGQQVTLRCSSQSGHNTVSWYQQALGQGPQFIFQYYREEENGRGNFPPRFSGLQFPNYSSELNVNALELDDSALYLCASSLAGGGTYNEQFFGPGTRLTVL.

The chain links TRBV4-3 to TRBJ1-2, with D tentatively TRBD1 (5 bases). The CDR3 contains 17 residues. Germline V gives CDR1 LGHNA, CDR2 YSLEER. The V gene lost 0 bases and the J gene lost 4 bases, with 18 bases spanning the gap. CDR3 sequence reads: CASSQDRGMANAYGYTF. CDR3 in DNA: TGCGCCAGCAGCCAAGATAGGGGTATGGCCAACGCCTATGGCTACACCTTC.

This clone has just one count. V and J are TRBV18 and TRBJ2-2; 9 nucleotides match TRBD2. Germline CDR1 and CDR2: KGHSH and LQKENI. Trimming cost V 3 bases and J 3 bases; bases outside gene matches: 2. This CDR3 has 15 amino acids. CDR3 amino acids: CASSPSGRDTGELFF. Here the CDR3 DNA reads TGTGCCAGCTCACCTAGCGGGAGAGACACCGGGGAGCTGTTTTTT.

The chain has TRBV5-6 and TRBJ1-2; D might be TRBD1 (5 bases). Germline V lookup: CDR1 SGHDT, CDR2 YYEEEE. The CDR3 length is 14 residues. V was pared by 3 bases and J by 4 bases, with 13 bases between. The CDR3 loop reads CASSYQEGTYGYTF. CDR3 in DNA: TGTGCCAGCAGCTATCAGGAGGGGACCTATGGCTACACCTTC.

The chain combines TRBV6-2 or TRBV6-3 with TRBJ2-7; 8 positions agree with TRBD1. CDR1 and CDR2 (germline): MNHEY, SVGEGT. The CDR3 runs 16 residues. J lost 6 bases, V lost 2 bases, and 12 bases had no gene match. CDR3 sequence reads: CASSYHRTGLKGEQYF. The CDR3, as DNA: TGTGCCAGCAGTTACCATCGGACAGGGCTGAAGGGCGAGCAGTACTTC.

The genes are TRBV7-2 and TRBJ2-3; 8 nucleotides agree with TRBD2. Per the germline V gene, CDR1 is SGHTA and CDR2 is FQGNSA. This CDR3 is built from 17 residues. Losses at the gene ends were 2 bases for V and 2 bases for J; bases not matched to a gene: 9. The CDR3 region is CASSLRSRGRHTDTQYF. The CDR3 DNA reads TGTGCCAGCAGCTTAAGGAGTCGCGGGAGGCACACAGATACGCAGTATTTT.

The J gene is TRBJ1-1, the V gene TRBV7-9, with D unresolved. The germline gives CDR1 SEHNR, CDR2 FQNEAQ (reference sequence). Deletions cut 1 base from V and 0 bases from J, with 12 bases between. This CDR3 region has 16 residues. The CDR3 sequence: CASSLGGDGLNTEAFF. The CDR3 nucleotides are TGTGCCAGCAGCTTAGGAGGAGACGGCTTGAACACTGAAGCTTTCTTT.

This chain links TRBV5-3 with TRBJ1-5; maybe TRBD1 (6 bases). TRBV5-3 is filed as an ORF, its function uncertain. V was clipped by 3 bases and J by 4 bases, with 14 bases between them. The CDR3 is 15 amino acids. The chain's CDR3 is CARSSIKGGNQPQHF. The DNA for the CDR3 is TGTGCCAGAAGCTCCATTAAGGGGGGGAATCAGCCCCAGCATTTT.

The rearrangement joins TRBV5-1 to TRBJ2-1, with D possibly being TRBD2 (6 bases). The V end lost 0 bases, the J end lost 0 bases, and 13 bases lay between the germline ends. The CDR3 spans 17 residues. Germline V gene data show CDR1 as SGHRS and CDR2 as YFSETQ. CDR3 in DNA: TGCGCCAGCAGCTTGGAGGTAGCGGTAAGCTCCTACAATGAGCAGTTCTTC. It encodes CASSLEVAVSSYNEQFF.

The V call is TRBV27, the J call TRBJ1-3; 9 nucleotides align to TRBD1. This CDR3 region has 16 residues. CDR1 and CDR2 from the germline V gene are MNHEY and SMNVEV (reference sequence). The ends lost 2 bases at V and 0 bases at J; junction bases unmatched: 2. The chain's CDR3 is CASSLGTGLSGNTIYF. Here the CDR3 DNA reads TGTGCCAGCAGTTTAGGGACAGGGCTCTCTGGAAACACCATATATTTT.

This clone turned up a few times. The chain is built from TRBV28 and TRBJ2-7, with 12 nucleotides matching TRBD2. CDR3 length equals 17 residues. Germline lookup yields CDR1 MDHEN and CDR2 SYDVKM. The junction had 10 bases not matched to a gene; V was cut back by 3 bases and J by 4 bases. As DNA, the CDR3 is TGTGCCAGCAGTTTTCCTAGCGGGAGGGTTAATGGGTACGAGCAGTACTTC. This translates into CASSFPSGRVNGYEQYF.

J is TRBJ2-1 and V is TRBV5-1, with 9 bases fitting TRBD2. Unmatched junction bases numbered 12, after V lost 4 bases and J lost 7 bases. Germline V gene sequence: CDR1 SGHRS, CDR2 YFSETQ. The CDR3 spans 16 residues. CDR3 region: CASSPPGREGLNEQFF. In DNA form, the CDR3 reads TGCGCCAGCAGCCCTCCGGGGCGGGAGGGCCTGAATGAGCAGTTCTTC.